Included here is one T cell receptor (beta chain) sequence, with context. These data are taken from a study of control samples from healthy donors and cancer patients. Repertoires were generated with immunoSEQ multiplex PCR, while TCRdb's copy carries only in-frame clones and drops some. The sample records some 87,000 clones, about nine tenths being singletons. The CDR3 length is 17 residues. Trimming pared 1 base from V and 6 bases from J, leaving 19 bases between. The germline V gene encodes CDR1 MGHRA and CDR2 YSYEKL. This clonotype was sampled from a man between 25 and 39 years old in good health. Sequences were obtained from blood. The V and J genes are TRBV4-1 and TRBJ2-1; no definite D call. CDR3 coding DNA: TGCGCCAGCAGCCAAGGGATGTTTACTGGGAAGGGCAATGAGCAGTTCTTC. Translating it yields CASSQGMFTGKGNEQFF.